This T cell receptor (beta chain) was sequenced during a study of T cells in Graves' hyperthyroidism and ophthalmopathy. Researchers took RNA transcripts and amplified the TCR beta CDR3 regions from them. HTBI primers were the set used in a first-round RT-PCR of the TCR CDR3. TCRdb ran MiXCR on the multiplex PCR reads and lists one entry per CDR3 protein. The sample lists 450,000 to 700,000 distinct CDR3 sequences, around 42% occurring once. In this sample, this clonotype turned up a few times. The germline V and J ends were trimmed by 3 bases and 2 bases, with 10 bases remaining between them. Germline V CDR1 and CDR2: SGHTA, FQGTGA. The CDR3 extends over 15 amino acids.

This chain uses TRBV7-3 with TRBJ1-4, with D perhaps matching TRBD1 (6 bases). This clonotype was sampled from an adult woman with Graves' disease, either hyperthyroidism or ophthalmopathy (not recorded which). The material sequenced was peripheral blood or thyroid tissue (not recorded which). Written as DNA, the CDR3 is TGTGCCAGCAGCTTGCCGGGGGCTACTAATGAAAAACTGTTTTTT. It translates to CASSLPGATNEKLFF.